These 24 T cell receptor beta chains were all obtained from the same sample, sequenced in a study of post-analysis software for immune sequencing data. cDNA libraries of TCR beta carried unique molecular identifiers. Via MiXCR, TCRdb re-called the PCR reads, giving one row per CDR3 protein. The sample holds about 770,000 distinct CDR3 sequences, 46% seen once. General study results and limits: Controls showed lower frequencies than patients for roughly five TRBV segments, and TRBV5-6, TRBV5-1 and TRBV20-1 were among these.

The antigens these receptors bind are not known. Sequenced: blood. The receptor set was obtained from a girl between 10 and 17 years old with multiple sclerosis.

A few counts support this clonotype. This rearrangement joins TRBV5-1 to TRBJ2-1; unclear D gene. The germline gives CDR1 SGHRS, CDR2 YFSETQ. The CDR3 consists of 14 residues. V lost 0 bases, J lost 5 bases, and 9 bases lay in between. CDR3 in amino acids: CASSLAVAHNEQFF. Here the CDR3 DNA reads TGCGCCAGCAGCTTGGCCGTCGCCCACAATGAGCAGTTCTTC.

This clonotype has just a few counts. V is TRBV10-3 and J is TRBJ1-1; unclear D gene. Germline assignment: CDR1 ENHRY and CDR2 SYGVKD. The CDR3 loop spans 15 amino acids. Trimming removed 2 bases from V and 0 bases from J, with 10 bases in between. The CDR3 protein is CAISEVSGMNTEAFF. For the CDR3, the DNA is TGTGCCATCAGTGAGGTTTCGGGTATGAACACTGAAGCTTTCTTT.

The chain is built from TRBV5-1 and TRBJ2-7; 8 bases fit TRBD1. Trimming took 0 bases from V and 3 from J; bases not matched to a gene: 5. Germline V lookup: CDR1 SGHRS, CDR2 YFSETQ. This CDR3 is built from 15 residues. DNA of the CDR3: TGCGCCAGCAGCTTGGATGTACAGGGGGTCTACGAGCAGTACTTC. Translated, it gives CASSLDVQGVYEQYF.

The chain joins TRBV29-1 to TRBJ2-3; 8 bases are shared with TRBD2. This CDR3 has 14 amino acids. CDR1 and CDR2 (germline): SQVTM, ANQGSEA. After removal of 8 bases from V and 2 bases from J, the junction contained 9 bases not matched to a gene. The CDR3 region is CSMVREGDTDTQYF. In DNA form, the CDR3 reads TGCAGCATGGTTCGGGAGGGGGACACAGATACGCAGTATTTT.

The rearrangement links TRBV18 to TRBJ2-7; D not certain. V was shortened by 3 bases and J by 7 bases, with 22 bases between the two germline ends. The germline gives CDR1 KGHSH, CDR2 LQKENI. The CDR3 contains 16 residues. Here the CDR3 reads CASSPQEVQARNEQYF. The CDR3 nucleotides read TGTGCCAGCTCACCCCAAGAGGTCCAGGCCCGCAATGAGCAGTACTTC.

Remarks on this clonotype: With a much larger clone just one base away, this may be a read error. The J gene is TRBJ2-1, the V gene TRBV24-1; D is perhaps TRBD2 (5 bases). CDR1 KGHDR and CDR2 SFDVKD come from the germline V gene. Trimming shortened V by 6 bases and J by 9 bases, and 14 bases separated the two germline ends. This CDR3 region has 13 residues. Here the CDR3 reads CATSYRGLGEQFF. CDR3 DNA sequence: TGTGCCACCAGTTATCGGGGTCTTGGTGAGCAGTTCTTC.

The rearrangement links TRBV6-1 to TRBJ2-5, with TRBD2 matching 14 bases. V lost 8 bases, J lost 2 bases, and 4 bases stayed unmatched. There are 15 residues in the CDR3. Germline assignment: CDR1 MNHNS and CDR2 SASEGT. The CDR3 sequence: CASGTSGSVQETQYF. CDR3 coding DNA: TGTGCCAGCGGGACTAGCGGGAGTGTGCAAGAGACCCAGTACTTC.

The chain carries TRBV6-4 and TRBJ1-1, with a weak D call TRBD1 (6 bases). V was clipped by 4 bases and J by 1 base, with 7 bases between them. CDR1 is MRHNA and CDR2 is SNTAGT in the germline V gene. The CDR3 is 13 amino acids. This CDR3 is CASSATGNTEAFF. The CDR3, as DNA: TGTGCCAGCAGTGCGACAGGGAACACTGAAGCTTTCTTT.

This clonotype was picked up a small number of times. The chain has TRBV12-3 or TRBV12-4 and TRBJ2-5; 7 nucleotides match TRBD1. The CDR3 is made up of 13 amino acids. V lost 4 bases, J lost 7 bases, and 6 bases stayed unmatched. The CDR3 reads CASSSDRSGTQYF. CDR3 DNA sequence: TGTGCCAGCAGTTCGGACAGGTCCGGGACCCAGTACTTC.

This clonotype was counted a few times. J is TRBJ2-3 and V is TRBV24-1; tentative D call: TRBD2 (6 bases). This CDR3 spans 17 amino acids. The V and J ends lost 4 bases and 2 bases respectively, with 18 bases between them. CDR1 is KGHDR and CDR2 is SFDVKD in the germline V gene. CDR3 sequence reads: CATSEGSYGGVTDTQYF. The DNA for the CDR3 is TGTGCCACCAGTGAGGGGTCCTACGGCGGGGTCACAGATACGCAGTATTTT.

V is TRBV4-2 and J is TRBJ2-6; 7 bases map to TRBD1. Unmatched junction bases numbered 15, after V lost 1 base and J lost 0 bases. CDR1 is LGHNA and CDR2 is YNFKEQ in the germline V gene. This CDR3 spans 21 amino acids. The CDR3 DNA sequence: TGTGCCAGCAGCCAAGGACCGCAACCGGGACAGAGAGGCTCTGGGGCCAACGTCCTGACTTTC. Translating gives CASSQGPQPGQRGSGANVLTF.

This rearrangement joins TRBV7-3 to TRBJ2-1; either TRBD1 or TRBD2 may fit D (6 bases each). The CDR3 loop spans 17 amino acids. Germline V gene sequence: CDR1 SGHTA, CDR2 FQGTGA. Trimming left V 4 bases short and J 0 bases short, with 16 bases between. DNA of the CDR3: TGTGCCAGCAGCTCCCTAGGAGGGGGAGGCTCCTACAATGAGCAGTTCTTC. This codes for CASSSLGGGGSYNEQFF.

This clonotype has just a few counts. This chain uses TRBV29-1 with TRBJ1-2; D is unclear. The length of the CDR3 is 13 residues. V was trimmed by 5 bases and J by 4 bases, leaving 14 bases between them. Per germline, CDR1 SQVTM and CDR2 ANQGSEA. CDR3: CSVPRTLGYGYTF. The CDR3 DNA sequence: TGCAGCGTTCCCAGGACCCTCGGCTATGGCTACACCTTC.

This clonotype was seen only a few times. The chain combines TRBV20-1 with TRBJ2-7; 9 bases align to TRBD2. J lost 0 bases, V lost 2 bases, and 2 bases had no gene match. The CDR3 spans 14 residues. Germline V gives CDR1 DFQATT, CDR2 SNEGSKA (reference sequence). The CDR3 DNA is TGCAGTGCTAGAACTAGCGGGTACTCCTACGAGCAGTACTTC. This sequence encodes CSARTSGYSYEQYF.

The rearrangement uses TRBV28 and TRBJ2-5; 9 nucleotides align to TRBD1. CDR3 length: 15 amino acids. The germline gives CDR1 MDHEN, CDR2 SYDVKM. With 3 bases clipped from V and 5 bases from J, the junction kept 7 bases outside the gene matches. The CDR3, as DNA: TGTGCCAGCAGTTTGTGGACAGGGGAAACGGAGACCCAGTACTTC. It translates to CASSLWTGETETQYF. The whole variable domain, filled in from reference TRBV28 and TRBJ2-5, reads DVKVTQSSRYLVKRTGEKVFLECVQDMDHENMFWYRQDPGLGLRLIYFSYDVKMKEKGDIPEGYSVSREKKERFSLILESASTNQTSMYLCASSLWTGETETQYFGPGTRLLVL.

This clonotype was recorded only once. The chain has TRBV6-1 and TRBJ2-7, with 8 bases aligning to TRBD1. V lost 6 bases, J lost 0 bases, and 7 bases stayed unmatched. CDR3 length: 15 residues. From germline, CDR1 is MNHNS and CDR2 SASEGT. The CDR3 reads CASSGDRGVSYEQYF. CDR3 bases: TGTGCCAGCAGCGGTGACAGGGGAGTCTCCTACGAGCAGTACTTC.

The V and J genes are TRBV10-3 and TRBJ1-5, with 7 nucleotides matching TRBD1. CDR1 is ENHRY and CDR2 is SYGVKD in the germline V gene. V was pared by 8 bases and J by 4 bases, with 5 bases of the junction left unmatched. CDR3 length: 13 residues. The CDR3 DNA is TGTGCCATCGCCGGGACAGAGAATCAGCCCCAGCATTTT. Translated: CAIAGTENQPQHF.

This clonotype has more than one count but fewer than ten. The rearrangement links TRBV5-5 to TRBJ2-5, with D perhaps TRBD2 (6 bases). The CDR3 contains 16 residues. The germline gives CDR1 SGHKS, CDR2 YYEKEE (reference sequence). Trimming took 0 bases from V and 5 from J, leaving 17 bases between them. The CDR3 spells CASSLVAVGHVETQYF. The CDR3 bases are TGTGCCAGCAGCTTGGTAGCGGTTGGGCATGTTGAGACCCAGTACTTC.

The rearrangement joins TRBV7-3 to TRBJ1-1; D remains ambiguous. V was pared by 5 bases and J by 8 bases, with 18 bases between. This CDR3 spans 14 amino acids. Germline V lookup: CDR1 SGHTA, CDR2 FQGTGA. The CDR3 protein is CASSPYGRGSEAFF. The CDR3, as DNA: TGTGCCAGCAGCCCCTATGGGCGGGGATCAGAAGCTTTCTTT.

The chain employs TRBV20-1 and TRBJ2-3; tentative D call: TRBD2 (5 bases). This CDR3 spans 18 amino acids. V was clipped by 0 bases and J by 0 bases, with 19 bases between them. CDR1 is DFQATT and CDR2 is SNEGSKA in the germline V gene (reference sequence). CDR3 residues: CSARDWRTLSSSTDTQYF. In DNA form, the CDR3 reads TGCAGTGCTAGAGATTGGAGGACCTTATCCTCTAGCACAGATACGCAGTATTTT.

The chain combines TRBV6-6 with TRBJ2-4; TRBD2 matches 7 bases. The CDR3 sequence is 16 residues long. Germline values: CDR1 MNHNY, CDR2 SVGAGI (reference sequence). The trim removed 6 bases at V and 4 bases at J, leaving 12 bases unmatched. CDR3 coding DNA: TGTGCCAGCAGCCCATTTTCCGGGACTAAAAAAAACATTCAGTACTTC. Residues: CASSPFSGTKKNIQYF.

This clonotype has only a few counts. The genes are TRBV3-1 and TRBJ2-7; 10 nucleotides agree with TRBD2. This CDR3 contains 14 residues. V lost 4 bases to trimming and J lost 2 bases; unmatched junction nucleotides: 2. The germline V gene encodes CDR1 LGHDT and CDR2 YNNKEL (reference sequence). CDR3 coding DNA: TGTGCCAGCAGCCCTAGCGGGGGCCCCTACGAGCAGTACTTC. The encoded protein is CASSPSGGPYEQYF.

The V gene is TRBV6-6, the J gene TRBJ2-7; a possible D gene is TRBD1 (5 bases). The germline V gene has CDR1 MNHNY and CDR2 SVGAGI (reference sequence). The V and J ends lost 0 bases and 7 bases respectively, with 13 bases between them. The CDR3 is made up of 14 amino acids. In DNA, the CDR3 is TGTGCCAGCAGTTACTCGATACAGGTGTGGGAGCAGTACTTC. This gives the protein CASSYSIQVWEQYF.

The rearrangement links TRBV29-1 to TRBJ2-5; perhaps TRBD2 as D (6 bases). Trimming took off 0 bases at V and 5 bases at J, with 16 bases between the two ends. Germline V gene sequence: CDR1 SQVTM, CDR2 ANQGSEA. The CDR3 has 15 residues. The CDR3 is CSVEDGAREWETQYF. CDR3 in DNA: TGCAGCGTTGAAGATGGTGCCCGGGAGTGGGAGACCCAGTACTTC.